This T cell receptor (beta chain) stems from a study of T-cell reconstitution after alpha-beta-depleted transplantation in children. Study conclusions and caveats: As was reported, about two months after transplant, alpha-beta T cells came from several hundred expanded graft clones. Surviving recipient T cells and thymic progenitors accounted for the high day-60 TCRbeta diversity observed in some patients.

As regards this clonotype: Its antigen is not identified.

J gave up 6 bases and V 5 bases, and 12 bases lay outside the gene matches. The CDR3 sequence is 16 residues long. Unique molecular identifiers were incorporated into the prepared TCRbeta library. MiXCR was run by TCRdb on the PCR reads, yielding one entry per CDR3 protein. Among approximately 220,000 distinct CDR3 sequences listed, 17% were seen once. This chain links TRBV12-3 or TRBV12-4 with TRBJ1-5; 8 bases line up with TRBD1. The source is a male patient aged 2-15 years who had a stem cell transplant for acute lymphoblastic leukemia, so the T cells may come from the graft donor. The sequenced sample was PBMCs, mostly from graft donor cells, obtained 360 days after TCRalphabeta/CD19-depleted stem cell transplant. CDR3: CASSVARTGISQPQHF. CDR3 DNA sequence: TGTGCCAGCAGTGTCGCGCGGACAGGGATCAGTCAGCCCCAGCATTTT.